This TCR beta chain was found in a study of graft-versus-host responses after intestinal transplantation. Graft specimens yielded both intraepithelial and lamina propria lymphocytes. V lost 0 bases to trimming and J lost 1 base, with 9 bases between them. Germline CDR1 reads MGHRA; CDR2 reads YSYEKL. The CDR3 length is 15 residues. Using immunoSEQ multiplex PCR, the repertoire was profiled, and TCRdb retains in-frame clones only, with some absent. The sample yields 60,000 to 75,000 clones, 75% to 90% seen once. The TCR sequence derives from a human patient who received an intestinal transplant, so some T cells may come from the graft donor. V is TRBV4-1 and J is TRBJ1-1; the D gene is possibly TRBD1 (6 bases). The sample in question was ileum tissue, obtained 350 to 400 days after transplant. DNA for the CDR3: TGCGCCAGCAGCCAAGAGGGACAACGGAACACTGAAGCTTTCTTT. Translating it yields CASSQEGQRNTEAFF.